This T cell receptor (beta chain) was sequenced for a study of cytomegalovirus exposure and HLA in healthy donors (dated by TCRdb to the late 2010s). Broadly, across the study: In an earlier analysis of roughly 500 of the donors, 250 to 350 Gb of sequence data and 90 million to 130 million unique TCR beta sequences from roughly 190 million T cells were reported. Every discovery cohort repertoire had been produced on one sequencing platform. The number of donors typed differed by locus, with roughly 620-630 for A, B, C, DRB1 and DQB1, roughly 520 for DQA1, 600 to 610 for DPA1, and around 450 for DPB1. Both class I and class II loci were covered by HLA typing, at four-digit resolution. Donor age, sex, ethnicity and CMV serostatus were compiled alongside the repertoire data. An earlier analysis of 587 of the donors used high-throughput TCR beta sequencing to judge whether each TCR beta V gene segment behaved as functional or pseudogenic. In the later analysis, no new phenotypic data were used to find candidate immune exposures; instead, reliance was placed on TCR beta sequences and their occurrence across donors. To study patterns of TCR occurrence, a later analysis re-analyzed previously published TCR beta repertoires from hundreds of donors and added high-resolution HLA genotyping. The study used immunosequencing to profile the T cell repertoires of about 670 subjects and linked those repertoires to cytomegalovirus serostatus. A later genetic analysis used genome-wide SNP genotypes for about 60% of the roughly 700 donors, treating that subset as a discovery cohort. Besides the first cohort of hundreds of subjects, a separate validation cohort made up of roughly 120 different subjects was used. Because of strong linkage in the cohort, roughly five DR-DQ haplotypes were treated as single units for association and clustering. Among the roughly 410 genotyped donors, 75% to 90% belonged to the genetic ancestry cluster associated with self-reported Caucasian donors. An early release that covered around 590 HLA-typed donors contained approximately 300 gigabases of sequencing data and about 84 million unique TCR sequences. To predict cytomegalovirus infection status, the study combined high-throughput TCR immunosequencing, statistical association of individual TCRs with disease status, and machine learning. Among about 400 genotyped donors of the cohort, an average of approximately 200,000 unique TCR beta nucleotide sequences was sequenced per donor, of which roughly 17% were non-productive. The study was designed to test whether signatures of past pathogen exposure could be identified by cataloging public T cell receptors.

This clone has only a few counts. Its recognized antigen is unknown. No base quality values were provided; no much bigger clone lies one nucleotide off. Receptors were amplified or captured by the immunoSEQ multiplex PCR assay. For the multiplex PCR, a mixture combining 60 forward primers for TCR Vbeta segments and 13 reverse primers for TCR Jbeta segments was used. The CDR3 region of rearranged TCR beta genes was amplified from genomic DNA by a multiplex PCR assay. On the Illumina HiSeq System, the amplified TCR beta libraries were sequenced as 87-base-pair reads. The paper's processing steps were these. A later analysis tallied about 77 million unique TCR beta chains across the 666 repertoires, and around 10 million of those chains were shared by two or more donors. A nearest-neighbor algorithm error-corrected the raw reads and collapsed the reads into unique sequences, merging closely related sequences to remove PCR and sequencing errors. CDR3 sequences were aligned to IMGT reference sequences to assign V, D and J gene segments. For a sequence to be retained, a match of at least six nucleotides to both a V gene segment and a J gene segment was required. A rearrangement counted as productive if the CDR3 had no stop codons and remained in frame with V and J, and every other rearrangement counted as non-productive. Following IMGT convention, CDR3 was defined as the stretch from the second conserved V-encoded cysteine up to the conserved J-encoded phenylalanine. Sequences without an unambiguous match to a single V gene segment were excluded from the earlier analysis of approximately 600 of the donors. An earlier analysis of 587 of the donors classified V segments as functional when productive rearrangements were above 56.7% and as segregating when the standard deviation between donors was above 5%. A statistical classification framework was built to diagnose cytomegalovirus status from the catalog of TCR beta chain sequences. In a later analysis, TCR nucleotide sequences were compared against IMGT/GENE-DB human TR gene sequences so that V and J genes could be assigned. In a later analysis, CDR3 sequences and most-parsimonious VDJ recombination scenarios were assigned using the TCRdist pipeline. In a later analysis, every TCR beta chain was defined by the combination of its CDR3 amino acid sequence and its V-gene family, and reads without a unique V-gene family were dropped. In a later analysis, fewer than 650 highly shared, low-generation-probability nucleotide sequences were removed to address suspected cross-contamination and a sequencing artifact. In a later analysis, a clonal expansion index was calculated for each public chain from normalized within-repertoire ranks of inferred template counts. In a later analysis, generation probabilities were computed using a VDJ recombination model fitted to out-of-frame rearrangements, and the results were checked against IGoR. In a later analysis, hypergeometric tests were used to score TCR-TCR, TCR-HLA and TCR-CMV co-occurrence, with a repertoire-size bias correction applied to TCR pairs. A later analysis estimated false discovery rates by permuting HLA or CMV assignments 20 times. In a later analysis, co-occurring TCRs were grouped using DBSCAN, with TCRdist sequence similarity added in when clustering inside HLA-allele-positive subsets. Repertoires with fewer than 30,000 or more than 120,000 public chains were left out of co-occurrence clustering, as were about 5 repertoires with anomalous nucleotide sharing. This is the immuneACCESS table as TCRdb keeps it, with only in-frame sequences that have V and J called. A part of the clones is gone; compared with another copy, unresolved V genes explain less than half, and the rest is unexplained. Clonal size and the V and J genes are those of that table, whereas D and trimming came from the DNA. Across this sample there are 80,000 to 100,000 clones, with about 78% seen only once. Together, the top ten hold 3.4% of the sample.

The cohort consisted of 600 to 700 healthy bone marrow donors. All cohort members were sampled while nominally healthy, although unrecorded immune exposures were likely present. The donor was CMV seronegative and belonged to the group of 350 or so seronegative cohort members. A peripheral blood sample was provided by each donor, and peripheral blood mononuclear cells were used for TCR beta sequencing. The Qiagen DNeasy Blood Extraction Kit was used to extract genomic DNA from the blood cell samples. General study outcomes and caveats: In an earlier analysis of around 600 of the donors, most TCR beta V segments were observed in productive rearrangements about 90% or about 30% of the time, broadly matching IMGT annotations. Only TCR beta chains were sequenced in this cohort, and the absence of alpha or paired-chain data limited detectable features. A further reported finding was that TCR beta sequences accurately predicted the HLA-A and HLA-B alleles for most subjects in the first cohort. Most TCR sequences were observed very rarely across donors, whereas some public TCRs were present in many individuals. Assigning TCR associations to individual alleles was difficult when HLA alleles, especially DR and DQ, strongly co-occurred. An association between a missense DCLRE1C variant and V-gene and J-gene trimming of TCR beta chains was found in a later genetic analysis and replicated in an independent cohort. In both the original and validation cohorts, the classifier was reported to diagnose cytomegalovirus status with high specificity and sensitivity. Because counts were too low, about 18 rarely observed V segments, including chromosome 9 orphons, were excluded from the earlier analysis of under 650 of the donors. Three of the identified cytomegalovirus-associated TCR beta chains were confirmed in vitro to be specific for cytomegalovirus antigens. Presence/absence analyses assumed roughly uniform sequencing depth across donors, an assumption that may not hold. CMV serostatus was the only immune exposure information available for the cohort. In a later analysis, most CMV-associated TCR beta chains were found to appear HLA-restricted, with HLA associations seemingly driven largely by CMV exposure. A later analysis reported that several top co-occurrence clusters appeared linked to parvovirus B19, influenza, CMV and Epstein-Barr virus. Compared with the approximately 670-donor mean, donors in an Asian-associated ancestry cluster had fewer N-insertions in productive TCRs, according to a later genetic analysis. A group of highly shared sequence variants was considered likely to be a technical artifact of the sequencing pipeline. Linkage disequilibrium might explain the correlated functional status among segregating V segments, but an unknown experimental factor could not be excluded. The authors suggested that the approach could potentially be extended to other disease states and immunological phenotypes. In the study, around 150 TCR beta chains were listed as associated with cytomegalovirus. According to a later analysis, TCR association rates differed among HLA loci, with DRB1 alleles showing the most associated TCRs and HLA-C alleles showing the fewest. Because HLA typing was unavailable for some donors at each locus, only the typed subset was used in association tests. Because the 87-base-pair reads could not distinguish some IMGT-functional V segments, including TRBV6-2 and TRBV6-3, those segments were excluded. At a false discovery rate of 0.05, a later analysis linked 16,951 TCR beta sequences to specific HLA alleles. Compared with equally common non-associated chains, HLA-associated TCR beta chains in a later analysis were more clonally expanded and had lower generation probabilities.

V drops 0 bases and J drops 0 bases, leaving 8 bases in between. Counted from cysteine to phenylalanine, this CDR3 has 16 amino acids. CDR3 DNA is the only sequence kept; it has 48 bases, read in frame from the first base. CDR1 is given as ENHRY and CDR2 as SYGVKD, both from the germline V gene. Material: PBMCs. This receptor was obtained from a man aged 40-50 years in good health and CMV-seronegative. The rearrangement joined TRBV10-3 to TRBJ2-2, with the D gene too uncertain to name. The nucleotide sequence is TGTGCCATCAGTGAGTCCGGCAGCGCGAACACCGGGGAGCTGTTTTTT. It translates to CAISESGSANTGELFF.